The 9 T cell receptor beta chains below were found in one sample sequenced in a study of T-cell memory formation after mild COVID-19. Using its own MiXCR run on the 5' RACE reads, TCRdb lists one record per CDR3 protein. The sample lists about 390,000 distinct CDR3 sequences, 15% to 20% occurring once. What was sequenced was PBMCs or a T cell subset sorted from them (not recorded which). These receptors came from a man aged 18 to 29 who had mild COVID-19 (a few samples of this study predate the infection). Cell type and time point are not known.

The genes are TRBV30 and TRBJ2-1; 8 bases fit TRBD1. CDR3 length: 14 amino acids. Germline trimming cut 4 bases from V and 7 bases from J; bases unmatched to any gene: 9. Germline-derived CDR1 and CDR2 are GTSNPN and SVGIG (reference sequence). The CDR3 DNA reads TGTGCCTGGACCCCCGGGACAGGTGAGAATGAGCAGTTCTTC. This gives the protein CAWTPGTGENEQFF.

This clonotype has only a few counts. The rearrangement links TRBV7-2 to TRBJ2-3; tentatively, D is TRBD1 or TRBD2 (6 bases each). The V and J ends lost 0 bases and 2 bases respectively, with 15 bases between them. The CDR3 consists of 17 residues. The germline gives CDR1 SGHTA, CDR2 FQGNSA. CDR3 protein: CASSLAPGAWTTDTQYF. The CDR3 DNA reads as TGTGCCAGCAGCTTAGCGCCGGGGGCATGGACCACAGATACGCAGTATTTT. The variable domain in full, with the rest retrieved from reference TRBV7-2 and TRBJ2-3, is GAGVSQSPSNKVTEKGKDVELRCDPISGHTALYWYRQSLGQGLEFLIYFQGNSAPDKSGLPSDRFSAERTGGSVSTLTIQRTQQEDSAVYLCASSLAPGAWTTDTQYFGPGTRLTVL.

J is TRBJ2-5 and V is TRBV11-2; 7 bases align to TRBD1. Germline CDR1 SGHAT, CDR2 FQNNGV. V was clipped by 6 bases and J by 5 bases; unmatched bases: 9. The CDR3 spans 14 residues. CDR3 amino acids: CASSRTGQAETQYF. The CDR3 nucleotides read TGTGCCAGCAGTCGGACCGGACAGGCGGAGACCCAGTACTTC.

The CDR3 bases are TGTGCCAGCATAACCTCGGGAGGGTGGGATGGCTACACCTTC. It translates to CASITSGGWDGYTF. The V and J genes are TRBV28 and TRBJ1-2; D remains ambiguous. CDR3 length equals 14 residues. Trimming removed 7 bases from V and 6 bases from J, with 18 bases in between. Germline V gene lookup returns CDR1 MDHEN and CDR2 SYDVKM.

The chain has TRBV7-9 and TRBJ2-1, with unresolved D. Trimming shortened V by 8 bases and J by 10 bases, and 15 bases separated the two germline ends. This CDR3 comprises 12 residues. Germline-derived CDR1 and CDR2 are SEHNR and FQNEAQ (reference sequence). The CDR3 DNA sequence: TGTGCCAGCGAGATAAAGGAGCGCGAGCAGTTCTTC. Residues: CASEIKEREQFF.

The sample holds a few counts of this clonotype. The chain has TRBV7-9 and TRBJ2-1; TRBD2 aligns across 9 bases. The CDR3 runs to 17 residues. Germline V gene lookup returns CDR1 SEHNR and CDR2 FQNEAQ (reference sequence). With 1 base clipped from V and 6 bases from J, the junction kept 10 bases outside the gene matches. CDR3: CASSLVPSSGASNEQFF. CDR3 nucleotide sequence: TGTGCCAGCAGCTTAGTCCCCTCTAGCGGGGCGTCCAATGAGCAGTTCTTC.

The chain uses TRBV7-2 and TRBJ2-7; D is tentatively TRBD1 or TRBD2 (6 bases each). Germline values: CDR1 SGHTA, CDR2 FQGNSA. This CDR3 has 15 residues. V was pared by 2 bases and J by 1 base, with 12 bases between. This chain's CDR3 is CASSLTGALSYEQYV. The DNA of the CDR3 is TGTGCCAGCAGCTTAACGGGGGCACTATCCTACGAGCAGTACGTC.

This clonotype was found a few times. The chain recombines TRBV6-5 with TRBJ2-1; a possible D gene is TRBD2 (5 bases). Germline values: CDR1 MNHEY, CDR2 SVGAGI. V lost 2 bases and J 0 bases, leaving 11 bases between the germline ends. This CDR3 is 16 amino acids long. In DNA, the CDR3 is TGTGCCAGCAGTTACGAGACGGGAAGCTCCTACAATGAGCAGTTCTTC. It codes for CASSYETGSSYNEQFF.

The table lists this clonotype with a few counts. The rearrangement links TRBV4-3 to TRBJ2-7, with D maybe TRBD1 (6 bases). V lost 3 bases, J lost 2 bases, and 11 bases lay in between. CDR3 length: 14 amino acids. The V gene's germline CDR1 is LGHNA and CDR2 YSLEER. The CDR3 region is CASSHNRAPYEQYV. DNA of the CDR3: TGCGCCAGCAGCCACAACAGGGCACCCTACGAGCAGTACGTC.